One sample yielded the 19 T cell receptor beta chains listed below, sequenced in a study of T cell responses to AZD1222 COVID-19 vaccine. Repertoires were generated with immunoSEQ multiplex PCR, while TCRdb's copy carries only in-frame clones and drops some. The table records about 170,000 clones, over 85% of them present only once. This material consisted of peripheral blood, taken on day 0 of AZD1222 vaccination. The receptors derive from an adult in good health.

The CDR3 DNA sequence: TGTGCCAGCTCACCCCCCCGGACGAAATCTACCTACAATGAGCAGTTCTTC. It translates to CASSPPRTKSTYNEQFF. This chain uses TRBV18 with TRBJ2-1; D remains ambiguous. Germline CDR1 is KGHSH and CDR2 is LQKENI. CDR3 length: 17 amino acids. V was trimmed by 3 bases and J by 2 bases, leaving 17 bases between them.

This clone has just one count. The chain has TRBV11-2 and TRBJ2-7; D is uncertain. V was trimmed by 4 bases and J by 2 bases, leaving 12 bases between them. CDR3 size: 14 residues. From germline, CDR1 is SGHAT and CDR2 FQNNGV. CDR3 sequence reads: CASSWALKPYEQYF. The CDR3 DNA sequence: TGTGCCAGCAGCTGGGCACTCAAGCCCTACGAGCAGTACTTC.

This chain uses TRBV7-2 with TRBJ1-2, with D hard to call. Germline V gene sequence: CDR1 SGHTA, CDR2 FQGNSA. V was cut by 2 bases and J by 7 bases, with 11 bases left in between. The CDR3 runs to 13 residues. The CDR3 reads CASSLSSGFGYTF. The CDR3 DNA follows: TGTGCCAGCAGCTTATCCTCAGGATTTGGCTACACCTTC.

The gene calls are TRBV7-9 and TRBJ2-5, with a tentative D call TRBD2 (6 bases). The V end was cut by 0 bases, the J end by 14 bases, with 13 bases between. CDR1 and CDR2 from the germline V gene are SEHNR and FQNEAQ (reference sequence). There are 12 residues in the CDR3. CDR3 DNA: TGTGCCAGCAGCTTAGCAGGAGGGCTTATCTACTTC. Its translation is CASSLAGGLIYF.

The chain employs TRBV14 and TRBJ2-5; TRBD1 is a possible D gene (6 bases). The CDR3 has 16 residues. Germline values: CDR1 SGHDN, CDR2 FVKESK. Trimming removed 5 bases at V and 3 bases at J, with 19 bases between. CDR3 in DNA: TGTGCCAGCAGCGCCCGAACAGGGCGAACCGAAGAGACCCAGTACTTC. Its translation is CASSARTGRTEETQYF.

The chain joins TRBV7-6 to TRBJ1-1; 7 bases fit TRBD1. Per the germline V gene, CDR1 is SGHVS and CDR2 is FNYEAQ. V lost 1 base, J lost 3 bases, and 8 bases stayed unmatched. The CDR3 is 16 residues long. The CDR3 DNA is TGTGCCAGCAGCTTAGAAGGGGGCCTGGGGGACACTGAAGCTTTCTTT. Residues: CASSLEGGLGDTEAFF. Supplemented by reference TRBV7-6 and TRBJ1-1, the full variable domain reads GAGVSQSPRYKVTKRGQDVALRCDPISGHVSLYWYRQALGQGPEFLTYFNYEAQQDKSGLPNDRFSAERPEGSISTLTIQRTEQRDSAMYRCASSLEGGLGDTEAFFGQGTRLTVV.

This clone was detected once. The chain carries TRBV4-2 and TRBJ2-6, with 9 bases aligning to TRBD1. Germline loops: CDR1 LGHNA, CDR2 YNFKEQ. Unmatched junction bases numbered 6, after V lost 3 bases and J lost 0 bases. The CDR3 consists of 18 residues. This chain's CDR3 is CASSQRQGVYSGANVLTF. The CDR3 nucleotides are TGTGCCAGCAGCCAGCGACAGGGGGTATACTCTGGGGCCAACGTCCTGACTTTC.

The chain joins TRBV6-2 or TRBV6-3 to TRBJ2-3; the D is unclear. This CDR3 spans 12 amino acids. The germline V and J ends were trimmed by 6 bases and 6 bases, with 10 bases remaining between them. CDR1 is MNHEY and CDR2 is SVGEGT in the germline V gene. CDR3: CASSPVGDTQYF. CDR3 DNA: TGTGCCAGCAGCCCCGTCGGGGATACGCAGTATTTT.

This clone appeared a few times. The V call is TRBV5-4, the J call TRBJ1-1; 7 bases agree with TRBD1. Germline-derived CDR1 and CDR2 are SGHNT and YYREEE (reference sequence). The V and J ends lost 4 bases and 11 bases, in that order; junction bases with no gene match: 11. The CDR3 has 13 residues. In nucleotides, the CDR3 is TGTGCCAGCAGCCCAGCAGGGGGTCGCGTGGCTTTCTTT. This sequence encodes CASSPAGGRVAFF.

The CDR3 protein is CASRPYGTANTGELFF. The CDR3 nucleotides are TGTGCCAGCAGACCTTACGGGACAGCGAACACCGGGGAGCTGTTTTTT. The chain recombines TRBV27 with TRBJ2-2; 7 positions match TRBD1. The CDR3 has 16 residues. CDR1 is MNHEY, CDR2 SMNVEV, per germline (reference sequence). V shed 6 bases and J 0 bases; nucleotides not matched to a gene: 7.

The V gene is TRBV7-9, the J gene TRBJ1-1, with 12 bases matching TRBD1. The CDR3 is 15 amino acids. Trimming took 5 bases from V and 1 from J; bases not matched to a gene: 2. Germline V CDR1 and CDR2: SEHNR, FQNEAQ (reference sequence). CDR3 protein: CASSGTGGKNTEAFF. In DNA, the CDR3 is TGTGCCAGCAGCGGGACAGGGGGCAAGAACACTGAAGCTTTCTTT. The full variable domain, rest sourced from reference TRBV7-9 and TRBJ1-1, is DTGVSQNPRHKITKRGQNVTFRCDPISEHNRLYWYRQTLGQGPEFLTYFQNEAQLEKSRLLSDRFSAERPKGSFSTLEIQRTEQGDSAMYLCASSGTGGKNTEAFFGQGTRLTVV.

The V call is TRBV2, the J call TRBJ1-3, with D tentatively TRBD1 (5 bases). The ends were cut back, 7 bases at V and 1 base at J, with 8 bases in the middle. CDR3 length: 13 amino acids. Germline values: CDR1 SNHLY, CDR2 FYNNEI. Here the CDR3 reads CASTGTSGNTIYF. In nucleotides, the CDR3 is TGTGCCAGCACCGGGACGTCTGGAAACACCATATATTTT.

The rearrangement uses TRBV30 and TRBJ1-4; 7 nucleotides align to TRBD1. V lost 8 bases and J lost 1; bases outside the gene matches: 13. CDR3 length equals 16 residues. In germline, CDR1 is GTSNPN, CDR2 SVGIG (reference sequence). The CDR3 coding sequence is TGTGCCGGAATTCGCGCTAACAGGGGAACTAATGAAAAACTGTTTTTT. Amino acid sequence: CAGIRANRGTNEKLFF.

The chain recombines TRBV11-3 with TRBJ2-2; D unclear. In germline, CDR1 is SGHNT, CDR2 YENEEA. Between the trimmed V and J ends, which lost 1 base and 7 bases, there was a span of 7 bases. This CDR3 has 13 amino acids. DNA for the CDR3: TGTGCCAGCAGCTTAGTTCGCAGCGGGGAGCTGTTTTTT. This gives the protein CASSLVRSGELFF.

The chain uses TRBV11-1 and TRBJ2-7, with a tentative D call TRBD1 (6 bases). Deletions cut 1 base from V and 4 bases from J, with 11 bases between. This CDR3 has 14 amino acids. Germline CDR1 and CDR2: SGHAT and FQDESV (reference sequence). In DNA form, the CDR3 reads TGTGCCAGCAGCTTAGAACCTCAGGGGTACGAGCAGTACTTC. This gives the protein CASSLEPQGYEQYF.

CDR3 in DNA: TGTGCCAGCAGCCGAACCTGGGGGGAGCAGTACTTC. Translating gives CASSRTWGEQYF. The V and J genes are TRBV3-1 (or the pseudogene TRBV3-2) and TRBJ2-7; D is possibly TRBD1 or TRBD2 (5 bases each). The CDR3 covers 12 residues. Trimming cost V 4 bases and J 7 bases, with 11 bases left between them. Germline CDR1 reads LGHDT; CDR2 reads YNNKEL (reference sequence).

The CDR3 DNA reads as TGTGCCAGCACCACAGGACTAGCGGGAGGGGGTGCGCAGTTCTTC. It translates to CASTTGLAGGGAQFF. The chain uses TRBV7-8 and TRBJ2-1; the match to TRBD2 covers 15 bases. Germline V CDR1 and CDR2: SGHVS, FQNEAQ. This CDR3 is 15 amino acids long. V lost 7 bases, J lost 12 bases, and 10 bases stayed unmatched.

V is TRBV7-9 and J is TRBJ1-4; D is undetermined. Germline CDR1 reads SEHNR; CDR2 reads FQNEAQ (reference sequence). Trimming cost V 5 bases and J 3 bases, with 19 bases left between them. This CDR3 is built from 17 residues. The CDR3 reads CASSLPAVSSANEKLFF. CDR3 nucleotide sequence: TGTGCCAGCAGCCTCCCCGCGGTGTCCTCCGCTAATGAAAAACTGTTTTTT.

The gene calls are TRBV20-1 and TRBJ2-7; D uncertain. CDR1 and CDR2 from the germline V gene are DFQATT and SNEGSKA (reference sequence). The germline V and J ends were trimmed by 3 bases and 2 bases, with 11 bases remaining between them. The CDR3 totals 13 residues. This CDR3 reads CSASPNSPYEQYF. Written as DNA, the CDR3 is TGCAGTGCTAGTCCTAACAGCCCCTACGAGCAGTACTTC.